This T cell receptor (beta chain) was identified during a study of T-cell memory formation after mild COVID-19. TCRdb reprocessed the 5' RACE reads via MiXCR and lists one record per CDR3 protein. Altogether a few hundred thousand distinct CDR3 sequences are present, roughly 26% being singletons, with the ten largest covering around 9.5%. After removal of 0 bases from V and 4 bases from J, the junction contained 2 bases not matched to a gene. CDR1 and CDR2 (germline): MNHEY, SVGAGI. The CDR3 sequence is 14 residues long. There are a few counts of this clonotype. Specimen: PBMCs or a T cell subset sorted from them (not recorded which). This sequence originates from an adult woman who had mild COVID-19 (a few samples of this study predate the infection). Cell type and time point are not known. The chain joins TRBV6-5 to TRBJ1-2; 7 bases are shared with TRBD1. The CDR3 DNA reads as TGTGCCAGCAGTTACTCGACAGGGACCTATGGCTACACCTTC. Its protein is CASSYSTGTYGYTF.